A single sample is the source of the 31 T cell receptor beta chains below, sequenced in a study of vaccination effects on CD4 cells after COVID-19. What these receptors recognize is not known. Here immunoSEQ multiplex PCR was the method, and the copy in TCRdb shows in-frame clones only, minus some. This sample has about 70,000 clones, with roughly 80% found just once. Culture proceeded for nine to eleven days, and CD4+ T cells were then isolated. Sequenced here: CD4+ T cells from PBMCs cultured without peptide, sampled before COVID-19 vaccination. These receptors all stem from a human donor who received a COVID-19 vaccine.

The gene calls are TRBV7-3 and TRBJ2-1; tentatively, D is TRBD1 or TRBD2 (7 bases each). The V end was cut by 0 bases, the J end by 8 bases, with 14 bases between. The CDR3 is 15 amino acids. Germline values: CDR1 SGHTA, CDR2 FQGTGA. The CDR3: CASSLTRGGFYEQFF. The CDR3 bases are TGTGCCAGCAGCTTAACCAGGGGGGGGTTCTATGAGCAGTTCTTC. The variable domain in full, with the rest retrieved from reference TRBV7-3 and TRBJ2-1, is GAGVSQTPSNKVTEKGKYVELRCDPISGHTALYWYRQSLGQGPEFLIYFQGTGAADDSGLPNDRFFAVRPEGSVSTLKIQRTERGDSAVYLCASSLTRGGFYEQFFGPGTRLTVL.

The chain couples TRBV3-1 (or the pseudogene TRBV3-2) to TRBJ1-2; the D gene is possibly TRBD1 (6 bases). Germline assignment: CDR1 LGHDT and CDR2 YNNKEL (reference sequence). The CDR3 spans 13 residues. The V and J ends lost 0 bases and 7 bases respectively, with 9 bases between them. The CDR3 DNA is TGTGCCAGCAGCCAAGATCAAGGGGGTGGCTACACCTTC. Protein product: CASSQDQGGGYTF.

The J gene is TRBJ2-5, the V gene TRBV10-1; D possibly uses TRBD1 or TRBD2 (5 bases each). In germline, CDR1 is WNHNN, CDR2 SYGVQD (reference sequence). The CDR3 sequence is 14 residues long. The V gene lost 2 bases and the J gene lost 2 bases, with 9 bases spanning the gap. CDR3 in DNA: TGCGCCAGCAGTGAGGGGACCTGGCAAGAGACCCAGTACTTC. Protein product: CASSEGTWQETQYF.

This sequence joins TRBV5-8 and TRBJ2-2; TRBD2 matches at 7 bases. The V gene end was trimmed by 4 bases and the J gene end by 0 bases; junction bases not matched to a gene: 9. The CDR3 is 17 residues long. The germline gives CDR1 SGHTS, CDR2 YDEGEE. As DNA, the CDR3 is TGTGCCAGCAGCCCCGGGCGGGGAGGGCCGAACACCGGGGAGCTGTTTTTT. Its translation: CASSPGRGGPNTGELFF.

V and J are TRBV5-6 and TRBJ1-2; 10 positions agree with TRBD1. The CDR3 runs to 15 residues. The junction had 12 bases not matched to a gene; V was cut back by 5 bases and J by 8 bases. CDR1 SGHDT and CDR2 YYEEEE come from the germline V gene. In nucleotides, the CDR3 is TGTGCCAGCAGACCGAATCAGACAGGGGGCTACGGCTACACCTTC. Translating it yields CASRPNQTGGYGYTF.

The chain has TRBV12-3 or TRBV12-4 and TRBJ1-1, with 8 nucleotides matching TRBD1. The CDR3 spans 13 residues. The ends lost 6 bases at V and 4 bases at J; junction bases unmatched: 4. The CDR3 sequence is CASSYTGGTEAFF. The CDR3 DNA reads TGTGCCAGCAGCTATACAGGGGGCACTGAAGCTTTCTTT.

This chain joins TRBV7-3 and TRBJ2-2; possible D gene TRBD2, 5 bases. The CDR3 extends over 14 amino acids. V was pared by 5 bases and J by 7 bases, with 14 bases between. In germline, CDR1 is SGHTA, CDR2 FQGTGA. The CDR3 reads CASSPDGGNGELFF. For the CDR3, the DNA is TGTGCCAGCAGCCCAGATGGAGGTAACGGGGAGCTGTTTTTT.

In the case of this clone: Germline and junction disagree at one end, which may indicate a read error. V usage is TRBV7-8 and J usage is TRBJ1-3, with 10 bases lining up with TRBD1. CDR3 length: 15 amino acids. Germline CDR1 reads SGHVS; CDR2 reads FQNEAQ. The CDR3 DNA sequence: TGTGCCAGCAGCTTAGCGGGACAGGGGCCCACGAGGTTCCGTTTT. Translated, it gives CASSLAGQGPTRFRF.

This clone was seen just once. The J gene is TRBJ2-1, the V gene TRBV27, with D maybe TRBD2 (6 bases). Germline lookup yields CDR1 MNHEY and CDR2 SMNVEV (reference sequence). V shed 5 bases and J shed 0 bases, with 11 bases lying between them. This CDR3 contains 15 residues. The CDR3 spells CASSPRRDSYNEQFF. DNA for the CDR3: TGTGCCAGCAGTCCGCGGCGGGACTCCTACAATGAGCAGTTCTTC.

The rearrangement joins TRBV6-5 to TRBJ1-1, with no clear D. CDR3 length: 13 residues. Per the germline V gene, CDR1 is MNHEY and CDR2 is SVGAGI. The germline V and J ends were trimmed by 11 bases and 4 bases, with 17 bases remaining between them. The CDR3 reads CAHRTDLPTEAFF. CDR3 coding DNA: TGTGCCCACCGGACGGATCTACCCACTGAAGCTTTCTTT.

V and J are TRBV7-2 and TRBJ1-4; TRBD1 agrees at 9 bases. CDR1 is SGHTA, CDR2 FQGNSA, per germline. The trim removed 5 bases at V and 8 bases at J, leaving 6 bases unmatched. The CDR3 extends over 14 amino acids. CDR3 residues: CASSAGTGPEKLFF. CDR3 nucleotide sequence: TGTGCCAGCAGCGCCGGGACAGGGCCAGAAAAACTGTTTTTT. Full variable domain (remainder filled in from reference TRBV7-2 and TRBJ1-4): GAGVSQSPSNKVTEKGKDVELRCDPISGHTALYWYRQSLGQGLEFLIYFQGNSAPDKSGLPSDRFSAERTGGSVSTLTIQRTQQEDSAVYLCASSAGTGPEKLFFGSGTQLSVL.

The chain recombines TRBV24-1 with TRBJ2-6, with D perhaps TRBD1 or TRBD2 (5 bases each). Trimming removed 3 bases from V and 2 bases from J, with 10 bases in between. This CDR3 has 16 amino acids. Germline values: CDR1 KGHDR, CDR2 SFDVKD. CDR3 residues: CATSDNQGAGANVLTF. The CDR3 bases are TGTGCCACCAGTGATAATCAGGGAGCTGGGGCCAACGTCCTGACTTTC.

This clone was seen a handful of times. This chain connects TRBV25-1 to TRBJ1-5, with D unresolved. The CDR3 sequence is 17 residues long. V was clipped by 4 bases and J by 0 bases, with 16 bases between them. Per the germline V gene, CDR1 is MGHDK and CDR2 is SYGVNS. The CDR3 sequence: CASSAGHRAHSNQPQHF. The DNA of the CDR3 is TGTGCCAGCAGTGCGGGCCACCGAGCCCATAGCAATCAGCCCCAGCATTTT.

This chain links TRBV19 with TRBJ1-5, with unresolved D. Germline V lookup: CDR1 LNHDA, CDR2 SQIVND (reference sequence). The CDR3 loop spans 15 amino acids. V dropped 2 bases and J dropped 0 bases, with 8 bases sitting between them. CDR3 coding DNA: TGTGCCAGTAGTATAACCATAACTAGCAATCAGCCCCAGCATTTT. It specifies CASSITITSNQPQHF.

The rearrangement joins TRBV5-1 to TRBJ2-4; perhaps D is TRBD1 or TRBD2 (5 bases each). The CDR3 is made up of 14 amino acids. Trimming pared 1 base from V and 6 bases from J, leaving 11 bases between. Germline CDR1 is SGHRS and CDR2 is YFSETQ. The CDR3 loop is CASSLTGTGNIQYF. In DNA form, the CDR3 reads TGCGCCAGCAGCTTGACCGGGACCGGAAACATTCAGTACTTC.

This rearrangement joins TRBV30 to TRBJ2-1, with 8 nucleotides matching TRBD2. CDR1 and CDR2 (germline): GTSNPN, SVGIG (reference sequence). V lost 3 bases to trimming and J lost 7 bases; unmatched junction nucleotides: 8. The CDR3 consists of 14 residues. The CDR3 sequence: CAWREAPSGNEQFF. The CDR3, as DNA: TGTGCCTGGAGAGAGGCACCTAGCGGGAATGAGCAGTTCTTC.

The rearrangement joins TRBV5-1 to TRBJ2-2; 9 nucleotides agree with TRBD2. Germline assignment: CDR1 SGHRS and CDR2 YFSETQ. CDR3 size: 16 residues. After removal of 4 bases from V and 1 base from J, the junction contained 5 bases not matched to a gene. CDR3 DNA: TGCGCCAGCAGCCCCCTAGCGGGGAAGAACACCGGGGAGCTGTTTTTT. This translates into CASSPLAGKNTGELFF.

A few counts support this clone. The rearrangement links TRBV7-3 to TRBJ2-2, with no clear D. V was cut by 2 bases and J by 6 bases, with 7 bases left in between. The CDR3 runs to 13 residues. CDR1 and CDR2 (germline): SGHTA, FQGTGA. Here the CDR3 reads CASSLGTAGELFF. CDR3 nucleotide sequence: TGTGCCAGCAGCTTAGGAACAGCCGGGGAGCTGTTTTTT.

This clone occurred once. This chain joins TRBV5-4 and TRBJ2-5; 14 bases are shared with TRBD2. J lost 2 bases, V lost 3 bases, and 3 bases had no gene match. The CDR3 runs 16 residues. Per germline, CDR1 SGHNT and CDR2 YYREEE (reference sequence). The CDR3 is CASSSRLAGGQETQYF. The CDR3 coding sequence is TGTGCCAGCAGCTCGAGACTAGCGGGGGGGCAAGAGACCCAGTACTTC. Using reference TRBV5-4 and TRBJ2-5 for the parts outside the CDR3, the full variable domain is ETGVTQSPTHLIKTRGQQVTLRCSSQSGHNTVSWYQQALGQGPQFIFQYYREEENGRGNFPPRFSGLQFPNYSSELNVNALELDDSALYLCASSSRLAGGQETQYFGPGTRLLVL.

The V and J genes are TRBV7-9 and TRBJ2-3; 9 bases agree with TRBD2. Germline V gives CDR1 SEHNR, CDR2 FQNEAQ (reference sequence). Trimming removed 6 bases from V and 5 bases from J; junction bases left unmatched: 9. The CDR3 spans 15 residues. The CDR3 loop is CASREPGLAGDTQYF. The CDR3 DNA sequence: TGTGCCAGCAGGGAGCCGGGACTAGCAGGAGATACGCAGTATTTT.

The chain has TRBV5-1 and TRBJ1-2; D gene unclear. The V and J ends lost 0 bases and 2 bases respectively, with 5 bases between them. This CDR3 comprises 13 residues. The germline V gene encodes CDR1 SGHRS and CDR2 YFSETQ. As DNA, the CDR3 is TGCGCCAGCAGCTTGGACAAGAACTATGGCTACACCTTC. It encodes CASSLDKNYGYTF.

This clone has only a few counts. This rearrangement joins TRBV30 to TRBJ2-2; no clear D gene. The V end lost 3 bases, the J end lost 1 base, and 18 bases lay between the germline ends. The length of the CDR3 is 17 residues. CDR1 and CDR2 (germline): GTSNPN, SVGIG (reference sequence). The CDR3 here is CAWRPYYDMGNTGELFF. DNA of the CDR3: TGTGCCTGGAGACCTTATTACGACATGGGGAACACCGGGGAGCTGTTTTTT.

The CDR3 DNA follows: TGTGCCAGCTCATTCTTCGGGATGAACACTGAAGCTTTCTTT. Residues: CASSFFGMNTEAFF. The chain joins TRBV18 to TRBJ1-1; no reliable D call. The germline V and J ends were trimmed by 5 bases and 0 bases, with 10 bases remaining between them. This CDR3 region has 14 residues. Germline values: CDR1 KGHSH, CDR2 LQKENI.

The V call is TRBV3-1 (or the pseudogene TRBV3-2), the J call TRBJ2-6, with TRBD1 identical over 9 bases. The ends lost 3 bases at V and 0 bases at J; junction bases unmatched: 6. Germline V CDR1 and CDR2: LGHDT, YNNKEL (reference sequence). The CDR3 runs to 18 residues. The CDR3 is CASSQWTGVRSGANVLTF. The DNA of the CDR3 is TGTGCCAGCAGCCAGTGGACAGGGGTTCGCTCTGGGGCCAACGTCCTGACTTTC.

V and J are TRBV5-1 and TRBJ1-2, with D hard to call. This CDR3 comprises 13 residues. V was clipped by 4 bases and J by 6 bases, with 13 bases between them. CDR1 is SGHRS and CDR2 is YFSETQ in the germline V gene. The CDR3: CASSRDTPDGYTF. The CDR3, as DNA: TGCGCCAGCAGCCGAGACACACCAGATGGCTACACCTTC.

This chain uses TRBV9 with TRBJ2-1; no definite D call. The CDR3 is 14 residues long. V shed 2 bases and J shed 0 bases, with 6 bases lying between them. CDR1 is SGDLS and CDR2 is YYNGEE in the germline V gene. The CDR3 loop reads CASSVGSSYNEQFF. CDR3 sequence (DNA): TGTGCCAGCAGCGTTGGCTCCTCCTACAATGAGCAGTTCTTC.

The gene calls are TRBV3-1 (or the pseudogene TRBV3-2) and TRBJ2-5, with D uncertain. The V gene's germline CDR1 is LGHDT and CDR2 YNNKEL (reference sequence). The CDR3 has 14 amino acids. V lost 4 bases, J lost 5 bases, and 14 bases lay in between. This CDR3 is CASSLMVGSETQYF. CDR3 nucleotide sequence: TGTGCCAGCAGCCTGATGGTGGGAAGTGAGACCCAGTACTTC.

The rearrangement joins TRBV7-8 to TRBJ1-1; D is unresolved. V shed 0 bases and J shed 5 bases, with 10 bases lying between them. Germline CDR1 is SGHVS and CDR2 is FQNEAQ. This CDR3 has 14 residues. The CDR3 is CASSLALRGTEAFF. CDR3 DNA sequence: TGTGCCAGCAGCTTAGCGCTAAGAGGGACTGAAGCTTTCTTT.

The chain has TRBV4-3 and TRBJ1-1, with D possibly TRBD1 on 5 matching bases. Between the trimmed V and J ends, which lost 3 bases and 4 bases, there was a span of 15 bases. Germline V CDR1 and CDR2: LGHNA, YSLEER. The CDR3 is 15 residues long. The CDR3 DNA follows: TGCGCCAGCAGCCAGGGTGGGGCCGGGGGCACTGAAGCTTTCTTT. Translating it yields CASSQGGAGGTEAFF.

The V and J genes are TRBV5-1 and TRBJ2-5, with 7 bases matching TRBD2. Germline CDR1 is SGHRS and CDR2 is YFSETQ. Losses at the gene ends were 3 bases for V and 3 bases for J; bases not matched to a gene: 8. The CDR3 length is 15 residues. As DNA, the CDR3 is TGCGCCAGCAGCTGGATGGCTAGCGGTAAAGAGACCCAGTACTTC. Translation gives CASSWMASGKETQYF. The full variable domain, completed using reference TRBV5-1 and TRBJ2-5, is KAGVTQTPRYLIKTRGQQVTLSCSPISGHRSVSWYQQTPGQGLQFLFEYFSETQRNKGNFPGRFSGRQFSNSRSEMNVSTLELGDSALYLCASSWMASGKETQYFGPGTRLLVL.

V and J are TRBV2 and TRBJ2-1; D possibly corresponds to TRBD2 (6 bases). There are 11 residues in the CDR3. The germline CDR1 and CDR2 sequences are SNHLY and FYNNEI. V lost 2 bases and J 15 bases, leaving 11 bases between the germline ends. The CDR3 nucleotides are TGTGCCAGCAGTGAAAGGAGGGATCGGTTCTTC. Protein sequence: CASSERRDRFF.